The present TCR beta chain was sequenced within a study of naive and memory T cell subsets. Study-level results: Naive and memory repertoire findings lacked a ground truth for validation.

This clonotype was detected a few times. Its antigen is not identified. Germline lookup yields CDR1 MNHEY and CDR2 SVGAGI. This CDR3 region has 17 residues. The V end lost 2 bases, the J end lost 0 bases, and 11 bases lay between the germline ends. Cells stained for CD3, CD4, CD8, CD45RA and CD27 were sorted into four subsets. The beta constant-region primer was an equimolar mix of two oligonucleotides covering TRBC1 and TRBC2. Ligated cDNA was amplified by four rounds of PCR with nested alpha and beta constant-region primers and SP2. One entry per CDR3 protein, called by TCRdb with MiXCR from the UMI-ligation and nested PCR reads. The sample lists 130,000 or so distinct CDR3 sequences, 30% to 45% occurring once.

This chain joins TRBV6-5 and TRBJ2-6; the D is unclear. Sample: central memory CD4+ T cells from blood. The TCR originated in a human donor in good health. The CDR3 region has the DNA TGTGCCAGCAGTTACGTAGGACGAGTCTCTGGGGCCAACGTCCTGACTTTC. Its protein product is CASSYVGRVSGANVLTF.